The clone carrying this TCR beta chain was seen ten or more times. Using RNA transcripts as the source, TCR beta CDR3 regions were amplified. The TCR CDR3 first-round RT-PCR relied on the HTBI primer set. A single record per CDR3 protein comes from TCRdb applying MiXCR to the multiplex PCR reads. The data contain approximately 370,000 distinct CDR3 sequences, about a sixth of them singletons. This record comes from a study of T cells in Graves' hyperthyroidism and ophthalmopathy. Hyperthyroidism, newly diagnosed and lasting under 2 months, affected patients aged 18 to 65. PBMCs came from about 10 ml fresh peripheral blood. The CDR3 length is 15 residues. With 4 bases clipped from V and 6 bases from J, the junction kept 14 bases outside the gene matches. The germline CDR1 and CDR2 sequences are DFQATT and SNEGSKA (reference sequence).

The sequence was obtained from a woman in her 30s with Graves' hyperthyroidism that later progressed to Graves' ophthalmopathy. The chain has TRBV20-1 and TRBJ2-7, with TRBD2 matching over 8 bases. The sample consisted of blood. The CDR3, as DNA: TGCAGTGCTAAATCCGGGGCGGGAGGAGGCCGCGAGCAGTACTTC. Translation gives CSAKSGAGGGREQYF.